The 23 T cell receptor beta chains listed next were all sequenced from one sample in a study of blood T cell repertoires in COVID-19 (dated by TCRdb to between 2020 and 2021). The receptor library was made with the immunoSEQ multiplex PCR assay. The table comes from immuneACCESS by way of TCRdb, which keeps in-frame sequences with V and J called. Part of the clones is missing from these tables; in studies checked, under half for an unresolved V gene and the rest for unknown reasons. A total of approximately 310,000 clones appear in this sample, about nine tenths of them only once. The ten top clones hold 1% of the sample. The sequenced sample was peripheral blood. The receptors stem from a middle-aged man with active or convalescent COVID-19.

The V and J genes are TRBV4-3 and TRBJ1-2; 8 nucleotides align to TRBD1. The CDR3 has 17 amino acids. V was pared by 1 base and J by 4 bases, with 11 bases of the junction left unmatched. Per germline, CDR1 LGHNA and CDR2 YSLEER. The CDR3 loop reads CASSQVGAGGAVYGYTF. The CDR3 DNA sequence: TGCGCCAGCAGCCAAGTCGGGGCAGGGGGCGCAGTCTATGGCTACACCTTC.

The chain carries TRBV2 and TRBJ2-2, with D possibly matching TRBD1 (6 bases). V was shortened by 2 bases and J by 8 bases, with 12 bases between the two germline ends. The CDR3 runs 14 residues. CDR1 is SNHLY and CDR2 is FYNNEI in the germline V gene. CDR3 DNA sequence: TGTGCCAGCAGTGAACTTCCAGGGGCAGGGGAGCTGTTTTTT. This translates into CASSELPGAGELFF.

The genes are TRBV30 and TRBJ1-2; 7 bases fit TRBD1. CDR3 size: 15 residues. The trim removed 3 bases at V and 4 bases at J, leaving 11 bases unmatched. Germline CDR1 reads GTSNPN; CDR2 reads SVGIG (reference sequence). The CDR3 nucleotides read TGTGCCTGGAGGGATCGACAGGGAAGACCCTATGGCTACACCTTC. Protein sequence: CAWRDRQGRPYGYTF.

This sequence joins TRBV10-3 and TRBJ1-5, with a tentative D call TRBD1 (5 bases). V lost 0 bases and J lost 0, with 9 bases in between. CDR3 size: 16 residues. Germline loops: CDR1 ENHRY, CDR2 SYGVKD. CDR3 sequence reads: CAISESGGDSNQPQHF. The CDR3 DNA follows: TGTGCCATCAGTGAGTCAGGAGGGGATAGCAATCAGCCCCAGCATTTT.

The V and J genes are TRBV2 and TRBJ2-5, with 8 bases aligning to TRBD1. V trimming: 5 bases; J trimming: 5 bases; junction bases outside the gene matches: 4. This CDR3 spans 13 amino acids. CDR1 is SNHLY and CDR2 is FYNNEI in the germline V gene. DNA of the CDR3: TGTGCCAGCAGTCGGACAGGGTGGGAGACCCAGTACTTC. It encodes CASSRTGWETQYF. The full variable domain, with the rest looked up from reference TRBV2 and TRBJ2-5, is EPEVTQTPSHQVTQMGQEVILRCVPISNHLYFYWYRQILGQKVEFLVSFYNNEISEKSEIFDDQFSVERPDGSNFTLKIRSTKLEDSAMYFCASSRTGWETQYFGPGTRLLVL.

In DNA, the CDR3 is TGCGCCAGCAGCACCGGGCAAGAGACCCAGTACTTC. Translating it yields CASSTGQETQYF. V is TRBV5-1 and J is TRBJ2-5; unclear D gene. CDR1 and CDR2 (germline): SGHRS, YFSETQ. CDR3 length: 12 amino acids. The ends were cut back, 4 bases at V and 2 bases at J, with 6 bases in the middle.

This clone was seen more than once but under ten times. V is TRBV3-1 (or the pseudogene TRBV3-2) and J is TRBJ1-4; 7 bases are shared with TRBD1. CDR3 length equals 12 residues. V lost 7 bases, J lost 7 bases, and 3 bases stayed unmatched. Germline V lookup: CDR1 LGHDT, CDR2 YNNKEL (reference sequence). CDR3: CASKGASEKLFF. The CDR3 DNA reads as TGTGCCAGCAAGGGGGCTAGTGAAAAACTGTTTTTT.

The rearrangement links TRBV5-1 to TRBJ2-7, with TRBD1 as a possible D gene (6 bases). The germline gives CDR1 SGHRS, CDR2 YFSETQ. This CDR3 region has 13 residues. V was shortened by 2 bases and J by 6 bases, with 12 bases between the two germline ends. CDR3 residues: CASSLNRETEQYF. The CDR3 DNA is TGCGCCAGCAGCTTAAACAGGGAAACCGAGCAGTACTTC.

This clone was seen only a few times. The rearrangement joins TRBV30 to TRBJ1-5; 8 bases fit TRBD1. J gave up 7 bases and V 0 bases, and 14 bases lay outside the gene matches. Looked up from germline, CDR1 is GTSNPN and CDR2 is SVGIG (reference sequence). The CDR3 has 17 amino acids. The CDR3 reads CAWSVHRGGLGGQPQHF. In DNA form, the CDR3 reads TGTGCCTGGAGTGTACACAGGGGGGGACTCGGAGGGCAGCCCCAGCATTTT.

The chain joins TRBV5-1 to TRBJ1-2, with TRBD1 as a possible D gene (5 bases). With 0 bases removed from V and 1 base from J, the gap between germline ends came to 7 bases. Germline CDR1 and CDR2: SGHRS and YFSETQ. CDR3 length: 14 residues. This CDR3 is CASSLGQINYGYTF. As DNA, the CDR3 is TGCGCCAGCAGCTTGGGACAGATTAACTATGGCTACACCTTC.

J is TRBJ2-3 and V is TRBV5-6, with D uncertain. CDR3 length equals 14 residues. Germline loops: CDR1 SGHDT, CDR2 YYEEEE. Deletions cut 3 bases from V and 2 bases from J, with 10 bases between. The CDR3 bases are TGTGCCAGCAGCTACGCAGGTCCCACAGATACGCAGTATTTT. Encoded protein: CASSYAGPTDTQYF.

The chain combines TRBV28 with TRBJ1-5, with D possibly being TRBD1 (5 bases). V lost 5 bases and J 6 bases, leaving 20 bases between the germline ends. Per germline, CDR1 MDHEN and CDR2 SYDVKM. The CDR3 has 16 residues. CDR3 in amino acids: CASSPNGGGDSQPQHF. DNA for the CDR3: TGTGCCAGCAGTCCCAACGGGGGAGGGGACTCTCAGCCCCAGCATTTT.

The J gene is TRBJ2-5, the V gene TRBV5-1; TRBD2 agrees at 7 bases. Germline trimming cut 2 bases from V and 4 bases from J; bases unmatched to any gene: 5. Germline CDR1 SGHRS, CDR2 YFSETQ. The CDR3 runs to 14 residues. Written as DNA, the CDR3 is TGCGCCAGCAGCTTCAGGGAGGGCCGAGAGACCCAGTACTTC. Translation gives CASSFREGRETQYF. The full variable domain, in which reference TRBV5-1 and TRBJ2-5 provide the parts outside the CDR3, is KAGVTQTPRYLIKTRGQQVTLSCSPISGHRSVSWYQQTPGQGLQFLFEYFSETQRNKGNFPGRFSGRQFSNSRSEMNVSTLELGDSALYLCASSFREGRETQYFGPGTRLLVL.

The chain has TRBV11-2 and TRBJ1-2; D not resolved. The CDR3 extends over 12 amino acids. CDR1 SGHAT and CDR2 FQNNGV come from the germline V gene. V dropped 5 bases and J dropped 5 bases, with 9 bases sitting between them. This CDR3 is CASSPVEYGYTF. In nucleotides, the CDR3 is TGTGCCAGCAGCCCCGTGGAGTATGGCTACACCTTC.

The chain couples TRBV3-1 (or the pseudogene TRBV3-2) to TRBJ2-7, with 9 bases aligning to TRBD1. V shed 10 bases and J 2 bases; nucleotides not matched to a gene: 6. This CDR3 is 13 amino acids long. Germline values: CDR1 LGHDT, CDR2 YNNKEL (reference sequence). Here the CDR3 DNA reads TGTGCCACACAGAGACAGGGGGCCTACGAGCAGTACTTC. It yields the protein CATQRQGAYEQYF.

The J gene is TRBJ1-2, the V gene TRBV9; D unresolved. With 4 bases removed from V and 1 base from J, the gap between germline ends came to 11 bases. CDR3 size: 14 residues. Looked up from germline, CDR1 is SGDLS and CDR2 is YYNGEE. This CDR3 reads CASSPDRSNYGYTF. The DNA of the CDR3 is TGTGCCAGCAGCCCCGATCGGAGTAACTATGGCTACACCTTC.

The chain links TRBV5-1 to TRBJ1-4; D is perhaps TRBD1 (6 bases). Deletions cut 4 bases from V and 8 bases from J, with 12 bases between. CDR1 and CDR2 (germline): SGHRS, YFSETQ. This CDR3 is built from 13 residues. The CDR3 reads CASSRQGREKLFF. CDR3 nucleotides: TGCGCCAGCAGCAGGCAGGGGAGAGAAAAACTGTTTTTT.

The V call is TRBV24-1, the J call TRBJ2-1; TRBD2 is a possible D gene (5 bases). The CDR3 spans 14 residues. The germline V and J ends were trimmed by 4 bases and 10 bases, with 16 bases remaining between them. CDR1 and CDR2 (germline): KGHDR, SFDVKD. CDR3 nucleotides: TGTGCCACCAGTGACCCGGGGTCGTCGGTGGAGCAGTTCTTC. Amino acid sequence: CATSDPGSSVEQFF.

V gene TRBV6-5 combines with J gene TRBJ1-6, with 10 positions matching TRBD1. CDR3 length: 15 residues. CDR1 is MNHEY, CDR2 SVGAGI, per germline. The ends lost 5 bases at V and 9 bases at J; junction bases unmatched: 7. This CDR3 reads CASSRAGTGVSPLHF. CDR3 in DNA: TGTGCCAGCAGTAGGGCGGGGACAGGGGTTTCACCCCTCCACTTT.

The chain combines TRBV6-5 with TRBJ2-5, with D possibly matching TRBD1 (6 bases). Trimming shortened V by 0 bases and J by 9 bases, and 14 bases separated the two germline ends. Germline V lookup: CDR1 MNHEY, CDR2 SVGAGI. The CDR3 length is 14 residues. The CDR3 protein is CASSYSDRKDAQYF. Written as DNA, the CDR3 is TGTGCCAGCAGTTACTCGGACAGAAAAGACGCCCAGTACTTC.

V and J are TRBV29-1 and TRBJ1-2; TRBD1 matches at 8 bases. V shed 3 bases and J 2 bases; nucleotides not matched to a gene: 5. The germline gives CDR1 SQVTM, CDR2 ANQGSEA. This CDR3 is built from 14 residues. CDR3 protein: CSVDSGGRNYGYTF. CDR3 coding DNA: TGCAGCGTTGATTCAGGGGGCCGAAACTATGGCTACACCTTC.

This chain joins TRBV6-6 and TRBJ1-2; D is uncertain. The V gene lost 6 bases and the J gene lost 7 bases, with 9 bases spanning the gap. Germline V gene lookup returns CDR1 MNHNY and CDR2 SVGAGI (reference sequence). This CDR3 has 11 amino acids. CDR3 residues: CASSKESGYTF. DNA for the CDR3: TGTGCCAGCAGCAAGGAGAGTGGCTACACCTTC.

This clone was seen once. This chain uses TRBV6-5 with TRBJ1-2; D possibly corresponds to TRBD1 (5 bases). The germline CDR1 and CDR2 sequences are MNHEY and SVGAGI. With 5 bases removed from V and 4 bases from J, the gap between germline ends came to 14 bases. The CDR3 spans 14 residues. CDR3 sequence: CASSPGRSTYGYTF. In DNA, the CDR3 is TGTGCCAGCAGTCCAGGGAGGTCGACCTATGGCTACACCTTC.